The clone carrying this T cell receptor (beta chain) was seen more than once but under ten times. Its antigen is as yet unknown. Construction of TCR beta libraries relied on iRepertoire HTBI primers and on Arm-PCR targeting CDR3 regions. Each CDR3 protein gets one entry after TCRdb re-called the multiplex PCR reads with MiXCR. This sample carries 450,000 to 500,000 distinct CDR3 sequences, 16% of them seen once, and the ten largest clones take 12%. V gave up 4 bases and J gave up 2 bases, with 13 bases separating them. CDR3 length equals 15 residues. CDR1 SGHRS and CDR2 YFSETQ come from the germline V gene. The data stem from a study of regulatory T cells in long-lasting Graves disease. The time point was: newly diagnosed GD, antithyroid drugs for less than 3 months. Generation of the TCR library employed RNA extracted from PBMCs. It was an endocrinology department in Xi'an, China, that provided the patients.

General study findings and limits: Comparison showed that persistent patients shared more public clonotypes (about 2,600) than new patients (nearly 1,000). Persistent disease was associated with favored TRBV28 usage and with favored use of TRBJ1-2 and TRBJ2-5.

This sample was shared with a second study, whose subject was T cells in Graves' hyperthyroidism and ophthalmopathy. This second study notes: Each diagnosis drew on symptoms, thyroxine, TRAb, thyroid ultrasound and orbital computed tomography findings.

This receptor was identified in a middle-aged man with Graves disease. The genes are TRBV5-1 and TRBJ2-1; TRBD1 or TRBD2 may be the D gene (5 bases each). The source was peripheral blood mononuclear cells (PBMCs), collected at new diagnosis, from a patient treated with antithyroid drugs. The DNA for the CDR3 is TGCGCCAGCAGCGCCCGGGACGAGACCTACAATGAGCAGTTCTTC. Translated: CASSARDETYNEQFF.